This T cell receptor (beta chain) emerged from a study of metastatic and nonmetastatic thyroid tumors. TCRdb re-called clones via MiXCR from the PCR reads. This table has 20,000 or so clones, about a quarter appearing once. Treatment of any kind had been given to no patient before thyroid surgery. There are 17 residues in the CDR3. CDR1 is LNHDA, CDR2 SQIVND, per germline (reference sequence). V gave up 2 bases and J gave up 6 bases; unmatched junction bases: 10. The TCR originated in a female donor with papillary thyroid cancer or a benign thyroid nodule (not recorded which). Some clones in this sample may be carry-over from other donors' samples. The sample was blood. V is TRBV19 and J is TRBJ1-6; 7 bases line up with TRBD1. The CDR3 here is CASSISSGQWGNSPLHF. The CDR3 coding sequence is TGTGCCAGTAGTATATCATCGGGACAGTGGGGTAATTCACCCCTCCACTTT.